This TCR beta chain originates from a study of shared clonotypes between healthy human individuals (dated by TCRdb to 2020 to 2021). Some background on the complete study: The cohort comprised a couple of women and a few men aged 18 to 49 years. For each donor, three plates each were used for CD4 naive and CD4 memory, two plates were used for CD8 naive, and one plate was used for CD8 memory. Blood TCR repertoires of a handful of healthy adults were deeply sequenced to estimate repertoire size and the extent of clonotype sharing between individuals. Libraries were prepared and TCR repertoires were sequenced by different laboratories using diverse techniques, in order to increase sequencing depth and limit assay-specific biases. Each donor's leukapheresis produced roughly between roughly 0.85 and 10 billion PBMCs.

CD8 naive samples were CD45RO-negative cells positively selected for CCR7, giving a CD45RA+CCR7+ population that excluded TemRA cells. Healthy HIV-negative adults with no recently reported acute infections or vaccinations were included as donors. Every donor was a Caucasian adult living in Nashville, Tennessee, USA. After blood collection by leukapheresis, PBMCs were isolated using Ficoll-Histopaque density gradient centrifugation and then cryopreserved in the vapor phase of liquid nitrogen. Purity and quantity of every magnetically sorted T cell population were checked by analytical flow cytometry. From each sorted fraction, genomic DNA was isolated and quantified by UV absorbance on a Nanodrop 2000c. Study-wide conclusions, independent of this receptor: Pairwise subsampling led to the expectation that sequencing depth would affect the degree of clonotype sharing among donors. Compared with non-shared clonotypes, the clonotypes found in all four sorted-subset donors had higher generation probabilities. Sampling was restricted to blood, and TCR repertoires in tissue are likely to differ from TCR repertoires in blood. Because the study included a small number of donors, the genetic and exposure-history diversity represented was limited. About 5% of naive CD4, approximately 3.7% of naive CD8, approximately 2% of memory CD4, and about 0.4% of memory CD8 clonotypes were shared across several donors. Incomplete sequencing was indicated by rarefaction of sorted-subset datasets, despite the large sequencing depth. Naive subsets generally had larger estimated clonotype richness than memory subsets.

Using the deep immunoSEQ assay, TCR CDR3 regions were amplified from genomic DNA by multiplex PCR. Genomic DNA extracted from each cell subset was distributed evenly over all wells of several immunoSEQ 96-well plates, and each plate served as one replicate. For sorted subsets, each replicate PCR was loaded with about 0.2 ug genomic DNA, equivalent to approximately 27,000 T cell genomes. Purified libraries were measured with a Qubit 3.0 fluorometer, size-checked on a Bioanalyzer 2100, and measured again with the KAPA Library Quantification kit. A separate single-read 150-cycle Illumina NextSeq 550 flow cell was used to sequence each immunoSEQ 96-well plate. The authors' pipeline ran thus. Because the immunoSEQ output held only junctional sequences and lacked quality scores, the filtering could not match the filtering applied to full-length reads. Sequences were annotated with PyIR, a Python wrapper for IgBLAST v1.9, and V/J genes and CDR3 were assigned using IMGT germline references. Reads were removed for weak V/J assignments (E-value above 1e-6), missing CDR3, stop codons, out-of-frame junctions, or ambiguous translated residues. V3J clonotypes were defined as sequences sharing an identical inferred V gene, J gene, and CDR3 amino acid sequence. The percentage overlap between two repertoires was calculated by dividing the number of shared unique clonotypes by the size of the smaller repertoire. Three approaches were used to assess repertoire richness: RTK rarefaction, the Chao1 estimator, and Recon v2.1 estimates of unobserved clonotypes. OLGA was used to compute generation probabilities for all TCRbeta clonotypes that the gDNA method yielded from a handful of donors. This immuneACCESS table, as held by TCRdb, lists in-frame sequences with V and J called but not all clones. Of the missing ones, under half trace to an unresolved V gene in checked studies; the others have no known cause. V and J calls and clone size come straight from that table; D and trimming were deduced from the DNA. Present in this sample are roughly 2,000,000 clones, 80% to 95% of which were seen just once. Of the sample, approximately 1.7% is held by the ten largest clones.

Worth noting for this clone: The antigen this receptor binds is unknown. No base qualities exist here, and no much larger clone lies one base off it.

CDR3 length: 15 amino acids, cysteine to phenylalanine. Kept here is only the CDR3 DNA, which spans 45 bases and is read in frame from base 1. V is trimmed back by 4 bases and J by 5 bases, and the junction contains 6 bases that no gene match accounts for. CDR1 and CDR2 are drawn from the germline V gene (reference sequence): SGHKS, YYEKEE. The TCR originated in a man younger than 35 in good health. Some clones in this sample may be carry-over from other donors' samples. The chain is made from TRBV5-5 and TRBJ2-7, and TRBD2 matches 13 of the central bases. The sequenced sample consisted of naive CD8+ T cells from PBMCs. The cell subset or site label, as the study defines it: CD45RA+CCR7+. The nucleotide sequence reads TGTGCCAGCAGCCCACTAGCGGGAGGGCCGCACGAGCAGTACTTC. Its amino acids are CASSPLAGGPHEQYF.